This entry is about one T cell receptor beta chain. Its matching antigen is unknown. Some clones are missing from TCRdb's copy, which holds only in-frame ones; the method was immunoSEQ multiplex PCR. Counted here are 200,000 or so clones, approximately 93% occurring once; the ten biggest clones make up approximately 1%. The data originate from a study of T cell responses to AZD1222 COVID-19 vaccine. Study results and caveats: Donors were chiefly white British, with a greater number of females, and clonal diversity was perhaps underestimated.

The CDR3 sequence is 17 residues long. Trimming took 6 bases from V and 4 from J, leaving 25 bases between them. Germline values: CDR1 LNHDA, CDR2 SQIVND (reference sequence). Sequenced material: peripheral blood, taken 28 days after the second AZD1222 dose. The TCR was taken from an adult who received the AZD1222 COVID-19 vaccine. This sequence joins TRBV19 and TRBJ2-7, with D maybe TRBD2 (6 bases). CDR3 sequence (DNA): TGTGCCAGTAGGACTGTAGGGCGAGGCGGGAAGGGATACGAGCAGTACTTC. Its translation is CASRTVGRGGKGYEQYF.